This T cell receptor beta chain was captured in a study of shared clonotypes between healthy human individuals. Germline V lookup: CDR1 MNHNS, CDR2 SASEGT. The CDR3 covers 13 residues. V was clipped by 4 bases and J by 10 bases, with 16 bases between them. Profiled with immunoSEQ multiplex PCR; TCRdb holds only in-frame clones, not every one. Counted here are about 1,500,000 clones, roughly 96% occurring once; the ten biggest clones make up 1.2%. This clone was observed once. The sequencing input was naive CD4+ T cells sorted from blood. Documented subset: CD45RA+ positively selected. The origin of this receptor is a man in his thirties or forties in good health. This chain connects TRBV6-1 to TRBJ1-1, with a possible D match to TRBD1 (5 bases). The CDR3 sequence: CASSALGQGRAFF. CDR3 coding DNA: TGTGCCAGCAGTGCCCTCGGGCAGGGTAGAGCTTTCTTT.